This T cell receptor (beta chain) was profiled in a study of identical twins. This clonotype turned up a few times. In TCRdb, the 5' RACE reads were re-called with MiXCR into one record per CDR3 protein. The sample yields approximately 1.8 million distinct CDR3 sequences, around 29% seen once. CDR1 and CDR2 from the germline V gene are SGHAT and FQNNGV. The CDR3 runs to 16 residues. Trimming removed 3 bases from V and 4 bases from J, with 19 bases in between. This clonotype originated in a newborn girl in good health. The sample comprised cord blood. The chain carries TRBV11-2 and TRBJ2-7; D is undetermined. The CDR3 nucleotides are TGTGCCAGCAGCTTTTTTGGGCTTGGGGTTCGGTACGAGCAGTACTTC. Translation: CASSFFGLGVRYEQYF.